The clone carrying this T cell receptor (beta chain) was recorded at least ten times. The data originate from a study of early T cells in non-severe SARS-CoV-2 infection. Germline lookup yields CDR1 MGHDK and CDR2 SYGVNS. Trimming at V came to 6 bases and at J to 4 bases, leaving 5 bases not matched to a gene. This CDR3 spans 13 amino acids. MiXCR, applied by TCRdb to the 5' RACE reads, yields one record per CDR3 protein. Of 35,000 to 45,000 distinct CDR3 sequences in the sample, 3% to 4% are singletons; the top ten hold 10%. The specimen was whole blood. The rearrangement uses TRBV25-1 and TRBJ1-1, with 7 bases matching TRBD1. This TCR derives from an adult who was a healthcare worker with PCR-confirmed SARS-CoV-2 infection or an uninfected control (not recorded which). The CDR3 loop reads CASRLTGFTEAFF. CDR3 DNA: TGTGCCAGCAGATTGACAGGGTTCACTGAAGCTTTCTTT.